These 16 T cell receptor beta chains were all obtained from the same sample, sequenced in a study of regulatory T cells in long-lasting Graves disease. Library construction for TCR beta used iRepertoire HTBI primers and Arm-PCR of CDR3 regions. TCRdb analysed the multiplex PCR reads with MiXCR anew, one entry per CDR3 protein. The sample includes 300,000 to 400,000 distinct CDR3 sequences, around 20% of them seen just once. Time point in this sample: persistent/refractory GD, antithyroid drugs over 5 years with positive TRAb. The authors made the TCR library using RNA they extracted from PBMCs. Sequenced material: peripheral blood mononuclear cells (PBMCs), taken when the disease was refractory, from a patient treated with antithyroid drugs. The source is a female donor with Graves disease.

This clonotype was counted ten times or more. The CDR3 nucleotides are TGTGCCAGCAGCGGAGTAATTCAGTACTTC. Residues: CASSGVIQYF. This chain uses TRBV28 with TRBJ2-4; D gene uncertain. The V gene's germline CDR1 is MDHEN and CDR2 SYDVKM. The CDR3 sequence is 10 residues long. V was pared by 6 bases and J by 10 bases, with 7 bases between.

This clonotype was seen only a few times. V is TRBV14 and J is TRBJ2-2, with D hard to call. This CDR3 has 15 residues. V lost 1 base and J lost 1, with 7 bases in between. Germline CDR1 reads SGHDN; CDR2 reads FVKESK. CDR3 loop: CASSQGWLNTGELFF. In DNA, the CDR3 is TGTGCCAGCAGCCAAGGCTGGTTGAACACCGGGGAGCTGTTTTTT. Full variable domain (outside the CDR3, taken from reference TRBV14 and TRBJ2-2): EAGVTQFPSHSVIEKGQTVTLRCDPISGHDNLYWYRRVMGKEIKFLLHFVKESKQDESGMPNNRFLAERTGGTYSTLKVQPAELEDSGVYFCASSQGWLNTGELFFGEGSRLTVL.

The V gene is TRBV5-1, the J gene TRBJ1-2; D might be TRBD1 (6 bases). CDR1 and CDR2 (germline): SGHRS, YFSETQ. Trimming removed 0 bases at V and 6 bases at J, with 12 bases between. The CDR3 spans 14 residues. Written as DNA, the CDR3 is TGCGCCAGCAGCTTGGGTGGCAGGGGACATGGCTACACCTTC. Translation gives CASSLGGRGHGYTF. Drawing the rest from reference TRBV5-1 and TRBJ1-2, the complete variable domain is KAGVTQTPRYLIKTRGQQVTLSCSPISGHRSVSWYQQTPGQGLQFLFEYFSETQRNKGNFPGRFSGRQFSNSRSEMNVSTLELGDSALYLCASSLGGRGHGYTFGSGTRLTVV.

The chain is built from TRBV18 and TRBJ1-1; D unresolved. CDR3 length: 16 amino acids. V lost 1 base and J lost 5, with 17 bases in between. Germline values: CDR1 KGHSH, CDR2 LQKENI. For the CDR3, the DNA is TGTGCCAGCTCACCACGGCAGAGCTCGCAGTTGACTGAAGCTTTCTTT. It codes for CASSPRQSSQLTEAFF.

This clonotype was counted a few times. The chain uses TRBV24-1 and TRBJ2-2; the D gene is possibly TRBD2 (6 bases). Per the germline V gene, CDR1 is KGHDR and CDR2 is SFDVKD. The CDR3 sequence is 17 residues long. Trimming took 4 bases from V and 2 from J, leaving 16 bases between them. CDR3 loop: CATSDFEGSGNTGELFF. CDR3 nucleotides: TGTGCCACCAGTGACTTCGAGGGTAGCGGAAACACCGGGGAGCTGTTTTTT.

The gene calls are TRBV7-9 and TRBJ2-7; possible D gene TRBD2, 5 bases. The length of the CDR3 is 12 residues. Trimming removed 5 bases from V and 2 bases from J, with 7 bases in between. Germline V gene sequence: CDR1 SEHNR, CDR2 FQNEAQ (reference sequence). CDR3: CASSGRAYEQYF. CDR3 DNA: TGTGCCAGCAGCGGGCGGGCCTACGAGCAGTACTTC.

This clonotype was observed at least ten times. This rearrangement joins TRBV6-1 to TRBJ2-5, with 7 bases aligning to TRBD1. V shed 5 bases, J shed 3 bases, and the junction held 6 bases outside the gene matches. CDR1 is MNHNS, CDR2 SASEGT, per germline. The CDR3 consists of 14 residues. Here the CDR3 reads CASSHRDSKETQYF. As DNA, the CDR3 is TGTGCCAGCAGTCACCGGGACAGTAAAGAGACCCAGTACTTC.

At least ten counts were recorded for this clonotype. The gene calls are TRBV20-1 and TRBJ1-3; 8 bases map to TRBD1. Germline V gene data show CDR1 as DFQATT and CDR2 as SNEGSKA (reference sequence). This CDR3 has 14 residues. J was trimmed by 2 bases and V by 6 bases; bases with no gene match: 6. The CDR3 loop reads CSATDRGPGNTIYF. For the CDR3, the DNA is TGCAGTGCCACCGACAGGGGACCTGGAAACACCATATATTTT.

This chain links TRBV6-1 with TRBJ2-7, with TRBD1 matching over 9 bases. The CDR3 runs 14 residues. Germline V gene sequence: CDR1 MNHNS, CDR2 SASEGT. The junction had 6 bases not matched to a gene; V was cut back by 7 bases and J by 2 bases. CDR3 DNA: TGTGCCAGCATGAGGGACAGGGACCCCTACGAGCAGTACTTC. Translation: CASMRDRDPYEQYF.

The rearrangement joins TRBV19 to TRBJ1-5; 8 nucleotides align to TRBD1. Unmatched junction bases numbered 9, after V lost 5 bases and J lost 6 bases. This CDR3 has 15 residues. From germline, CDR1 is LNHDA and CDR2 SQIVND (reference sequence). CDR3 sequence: CASSFGQGRTQPQHF. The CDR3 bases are TGTGCCAGTAGTTTTGGACAGGGTCGAACTCAGCCCCAGCATTTT.

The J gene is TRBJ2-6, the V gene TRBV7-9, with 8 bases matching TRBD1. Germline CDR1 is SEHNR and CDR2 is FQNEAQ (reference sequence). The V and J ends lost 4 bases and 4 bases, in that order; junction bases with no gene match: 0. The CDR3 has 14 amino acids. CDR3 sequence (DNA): TGTGCCAGCAGCTGGGACAGGGGGGCCAACGTCCTGACTTTC. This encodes CASSWDRGANVLTF.

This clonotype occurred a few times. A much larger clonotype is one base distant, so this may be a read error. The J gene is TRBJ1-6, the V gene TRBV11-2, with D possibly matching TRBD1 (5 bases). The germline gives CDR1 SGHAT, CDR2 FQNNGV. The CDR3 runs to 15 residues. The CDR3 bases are TGTGCCAGCAGCCGCCGGTCTCCGGGGGATTCACCCCCCCACTTT. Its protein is CASSRRSPGDSPPHF. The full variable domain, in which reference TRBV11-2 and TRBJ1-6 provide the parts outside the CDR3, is EAGVAQSPRYKIIEKRQSVAFWCNPISGHATLYWYQQILGQGPKLLIQFQNNGVVDDSQLPKDRFSAERLKGVDSTLKIQPAKLEDSAVYLCASSRRSPGDSPPHFGNGTRLTVT.

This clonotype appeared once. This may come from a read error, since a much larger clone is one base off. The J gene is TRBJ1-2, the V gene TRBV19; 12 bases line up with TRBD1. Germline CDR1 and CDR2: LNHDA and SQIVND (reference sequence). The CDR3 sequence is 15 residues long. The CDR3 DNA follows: TGTGCCAGTAGTATCCGGGGACAGGGGGCCGGTGGCCACACCTTC. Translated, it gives CASSIRGQGAGGHTF.

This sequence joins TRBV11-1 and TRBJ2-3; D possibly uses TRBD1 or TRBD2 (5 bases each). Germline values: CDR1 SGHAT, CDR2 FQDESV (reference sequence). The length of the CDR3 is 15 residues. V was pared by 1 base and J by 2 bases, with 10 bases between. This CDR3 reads CASSLDRDHTDTQYF. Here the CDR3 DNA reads TGTGCCAGCAGCTTAGACCGGGACCACACAGATACGCAGTATTTT. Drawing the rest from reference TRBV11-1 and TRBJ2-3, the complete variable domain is EAEVAQSPRYKITEKSQAVAFWCDPISGHATLYWYRQILGQGPELLVQFQDESVVDDSQLPKDRFSAERLKGVDSTLKIQPAELGDSAMYLCASSLDRDHTDTQYFGPGTRLTVL.

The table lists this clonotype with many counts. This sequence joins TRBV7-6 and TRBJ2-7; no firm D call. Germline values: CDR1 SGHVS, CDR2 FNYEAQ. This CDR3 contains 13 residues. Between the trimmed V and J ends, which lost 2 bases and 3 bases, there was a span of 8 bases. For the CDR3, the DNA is TGTGCCAGCAGCTTACAGGAAATCTACGAGCAGTACTTC. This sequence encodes CASSLQEIYEQYF.

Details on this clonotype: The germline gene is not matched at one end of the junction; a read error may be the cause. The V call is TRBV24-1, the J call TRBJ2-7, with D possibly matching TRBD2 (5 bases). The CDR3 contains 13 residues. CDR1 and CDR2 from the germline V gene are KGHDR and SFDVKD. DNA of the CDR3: TGTGCCACCAGTGCTCAGGACTCCCTCGAGAAGTACTTC. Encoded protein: CATSAQDSLEKYF.